This T cell receptor beta chain was captured by sequencing in a study of cytomegalovirus exposure and HLA in healthy donors (dated by TCRdb to the late 2010s). A note on the overall study: In an earlier analysis of 450 to 750 of the donors, around 300 Gb of sequence data and 90 million to 120 million unique TCR beta sequences from about 179 million T cells were reported. Around 330 gigabases of sequencing data and around 88 million unique TCR sequences made up an early release that covered 640 HLA-typed donors. Among the 398 genotyped donors, around 81% belonged to the genetic ancestry cluster associated with self-reported Caucasian donors. The study aimed to test whether cataloging public T cell receptors could reveal signatures of past pathogen exposure. The study used immunosequencing to profile the T cell repertoires of around 600 subjects and linked those repertoires to cytomegalovirus serostatus. A separate validation cohort of 100 to 150 different subjects was used in addition to the roughly 640-subject first cohort. High-throughput TCR immunosequencing, statistical association of individual TCRs with disease status, and machine learning were combined to predict cytomegalovirus infection status. To study patterns of TCR occurrence, a later analysis re-analyzed previously published TCR beta repertoires from 550 to 800 donors and added high-resolution HLA genotyping. Rather than drawing on any new phenotypic data, the later analysis identified candidate immune exposures from TCR beta sequences and the way those sequences occurred across donors. To decide whether each TCR beta V gene segment behaved as functional or pseudogenic, an earlier analysis of nearly 600 of the donors relied on high-throughput TCR beta sequencing. Alongside the repertoire data, information on donor age, sex, ethnicity and CMV serostatus was compiled. A later genetic analysis took genome-wide SNP genotypes for about 65% of the roughly 670 donors and used that subset as a discovery cohort. All discovery cohort repertoires had been generated on a single sequencing platform. HLA typing included class I and class II loci at four-digit resolution. Typing coverage varied by locus: about 620-640 donors for A, B, C, DRB1 and DQB1; about 520 for DQA1; nearly 610 for DPA1; under 490 for DPB1. Roughly 5 DR-DQ haplotypes were handled as single units for association and clustering, since linkage in the cohort was strong. Across some 400 genotyped donors of the cohort, an average of about 240,000 unique TCR beta nucleotide sequences per donor were sequenced, and roughly 20% of those sequences were non-productive.

The V and J ends are trimmed by 1 base and 8 bases, leaving 9 bases between them. Taken from the germline V gene (reference sequence), the CDR1 and CDR2 loops are LNHDA and SQIVND. Counted from cysteine to phenylalanine, this CDR3 has 13 amino acids. Left in the record is the CDR3 DNA by itself, 39 bases read in frame from the first base. What the study reported, not specific to this receptor: In a later analysis, TCR association rates were found to vary across HLA loci, with the most associated TCRs seen for DRB1 alleles and the fewest for HLA-C alleles. In a later analysis, most CMV-associated TCR beta chains were found to appear HLA-restricted, with HLA associations seemingly driven largely by CMV exposure. V-gene and J-gene trimming of TCR beta chains was associated with a missense DCLRE1C variant in a later genetic analysis, and the association was replicated in an independent cohort. Most TCR sequences were seen in very few donors, while some public TCRs were found in many individuals. Sequencing depth was assumed to be roughly uniform across donors in the presence/absence analyses, though that assumption may not hold. A cluster of highly shared sequence variants was judged likely to represent a technical artifact of the sequencing pipeline. When HLA alleles, especially DR and DQ, strongly co-occurred, TCR associations were difficult to assign to individual alleles. A later analysis associated 17,000 or so TCR beta sequences with specific HLA alleles at a false discovery rate of 0.05. The classifier was reported to diagnose cytomegalovirus status with high specificity and sensitivity in both the original and validation cohorts. A later genetic analysis reported fewer N-insertions in productive TCRs among donors in an Asian-associated ancestry cluster than the roughly 620-donor mean. This cohort had only TCR beta chains sequenced, and the lack of alpha or paired-chain data limited which features could be detected. A further reported finding was that TCR beta sequences accurately predicted the HLA-A and HLA-B alleles for most subjects in the first cohort. It was suggested by the authors that the approach could potentially be generalized to other disease states and immunological phenotypes. CMV serostatus was the only immune exposure information available for the cohort. Because HLA typing was missing for some donors at each locus, association tests included only the typed subset. The 87-base-pair reads could not distinguish some IMGT-functional V segments, including TRBV6-2 and TRBV6-3, so those segments were excluded. In the study, 164 TCR beta chains were listed as associated with cytomegalovirus. In an earlier analysis of 500 to 650 of the donors, most TCR beta V segments appeared in productive rearrangements about 90% or about 30% of the time, broadly matching IMGT annotations. A few of the identified cytomegalovirus-associated TCR beta chains were confirmed in vitro to be specific for cytomegalovirus antigens. In a later analysis, HLA-associated TCR beta chains were found to be more clonally expanded and to have lower generation probabilities than equally common non-associated chains. Several of the top co-occurrence clusters appeared to be linked to parvovirus B19, influenza, CMV and Epstein-Barr virus, according to a later analysis. Linkage disequilibrium might explain the correlated functional status among segregating V segments, but an unknown experimental factor could not be ruled out. Because counts were too low, more than 15 rarely observed V segments, including chromosome 9 orphons, were left out of the earlier analysis of 587 of the donors.

This clone was observed a handful of times. The clone's antigen remains unknown. Nothing much larger sits one base from this clone, and base qualities are not available. The library was generated by the immunoSEQ multiplex PCR assay. The multiplex PCR relied on a mix of 60 forward primers for TCR Vbeta segments and 13 reverse primers for TCR Jbeta segments. The CDR3 region of rearranged TCR beta genes was amplified from genomic DNA with a multiplex PCR assay. On the Illumina HiSeq System, the amplified TCR beta libraries were sequenced as 87-base-pair reads. The authors' analysis ran thus. In a later analysis, roughly 80 million unique TCR beta chains were counted across the 650 to 700 repertoires, and approximately 11 million of these chains were shared by at least two donors. To remove PCR and sequencing errors, raw reads were error-corrected and collapsed into unique sequences using a nearest-neighbor algorithm that merged closely related sequences. Alignment of CDR3 sequences to IMGT reference sequences was used to assign V, D and J gene segments. For a sequence to be retained, at least a six-nucleotide match to both a V gene segment and a J gene segment was required. A rearrangement counted as productive if the CDR3 had no stop codons and remained in frame with V and J, and every other rearrangement counted as non-productive. Following IMGT convention, CDR3 was defined as the stretch from the second conserved V-encoded cysteine to the conserved J-encoded phenylalanine. The earlier analysis of about 590 of the donors excluded sequences that lacked an unambiguous match to a single V gene segment. An earlier analysis of 450 to 650 of the donors called V segments functional above 56.7% productive rearrangements and segregating when the between-donor standard deviation exceeded 5%. A statistical classification framework was built to diagnose cytomegalovirus status from the catalog of TCR beta chain sequences. In a later analysis, TCR nucleotide sequences were compared against IMGT/GENE-DB human TR gene sequences so that V and J genes could be assigned. The TCRdist pipeline was used in a later analysis to assign CDR3 sequences and most-parsimonious VDJ recombination scenarios. In a later analysis, every TCR beta chain was defined by the combination of its CDR3 amino acid sequence and its V-gene family, and reads without a unique V-gene family were dropped. A later analysis removed 592 highly shared, low-generation-probability nucleotide sequences to deal with suspected cross-contamination and a sequencing artifact. For each public chain, a later analysis derived a clonal expansion index from normalized ranks of inferred template counts within each repertoire. In a later analysis, generation probabilities were computed with a VDJ recombination model fitted to out-of-frame rearrangements, and the resulting probabilities were checked against IGoR. In a later analysis, TCR-TCR, TCR-HLA and TCR-CMV co-occurrence was scored with hypergeometric tests, and a repertoire-size bias correction was applied to TCR pairs. To estimate false discovery rates, a later analysis permuted the HLA or CMV assignments 20 times. In a later analysis, co-occurring TCRs were grouped using DBSCAN, with TCRdist sequence similarity added in when clustering inside HLA-allele-positive subsets. Repertoires with fewer than 30,000 or more than 120,000 public chains, plus five repertoires with anomalous nucleotide sharing, were excluded from co-occurrence clustering. Sourced from immuneACCESS, this table was stored by TCRdb with only in-frame sequences that have V and J called. A share of the clones is absent; for the studies checked, an unresolved V gene accounts for under half, and the remainder has no known explanation. V and J calls and clone size are given by that table; D and trimming were obtained from the DNA. In all, the sample holds approximately 110,000 clones, and about 13% of those were seen once. The ten largest clones take up about a sixth of the sample.

The cohort consisted of some 730 healthy bone marrow donors. At the time of sampling, all cohort members were nominally healthy, though unrecorded immune exposures were likely present. The donor was CMV seropositive and belonged to the group of more than 250 seropositive cohort members. Each donor provided a peripheral blood sample, and peripheral blood mononuclear cells were used for TCR beta sequencing. Genomic DNA extraction from the blood cell samples was performed with the Qiagen DNeasy Blood Extraction Kit. The TCR sequence derives from a man aged 40-49 years in good health and CMV-seropositive. The sequence is built from TRBV19 and TRBJ2-4; no D segment can be confidently identified. The sample taken for sequencing was PBMCs. The sequenced DNA: TGTGCCAGTAGTATAGGTAGGCAGGACATTCAGTACTTC. This gives the protein CASSIGRQDIQYF.